A selection of T cell receptor beta chains follows, all from one sample in a study of a mutant IDH1 vaccine in newly diagnosed glioma. Which antigens these TCRs recognize remains unknown. Method: immunoSEQ multiplex PCR; TCRdb's copy keeps in-frame clones and lacks some. In the table there are 110,000 or so clones, 85% to 90% of which are singletons. The specimen was PBMCs, collected from a glioma patient whose treatment included an IDH1 peptide vaccine. The receptors derive from a woman aged 45 to 65 with glioma. Each CDR3 is given with its conserved first and last residue. The order of the fields is V gene, J gene, clone size, D gene, CDR3 protein, CDR3 DNA. The D gene is left open where the match is weak. Clone size, where shown, is once, few, many, or a class for clones that have expanded.

>TRBV7-7|TRBJ2-3|-|-
CASSTGHNTDTQYF
TGTGCTAGCAGCACGGGACACAACACAGATACGCAGTATTTT
>TRBV28|TRBJ1-2|-|-
CASSWGGGPDYGYTF
TGTGCCAGCAGTTGGGGAGGGGGGCCGGACTATGGCTACACCTTC
>TRBV25-1|TRBJ2-1|-|TRBD1
CASSLTGQGYNEQFF
TGTGCCAGCAGTCTTACTGGACAGGGGTACAATGAGCAGTTCTTC
>TRBV11-3|TRBJ1-4|-|-
CASSLGWCATNEKLFF
TGTGCCAGCAGCCTGGGGTGGTGTGCAACTAATGAAAAACTGTTTTTT
>TRBV5-5|TRBJ1-1|-|-
CASSFSRGEAFF
TGTGCCAGCAGCTTCAGCAGGGGTGAAGCTTTCTTT
>TRBV11-2|TRBJ1-2|-|TRBD1
CASSLGQGYYGYTF
TGTGCCAGCAGCCTTGGACAGGGCTACTATGGCTACACCTTC
>TRBV2|TRBJ2-7|once|-
CASSTGPGRLYEQYF
TGTGCCAGCAGCACCGGCCCCGGGCGTCTCTACGAGCAGTACTTC
>TRBV9|TRBJ1-5|-|-
CASSVGINSNQPQHF
TGTGCCAGCAGCGTAGGAATAAATAGCAATCAGCCCCAGCATTTT
>TRBV25-1|TRBJ2-1|-|TRBD2
CAARGLAPYNEQFF
TGTGCCGCCCGAGGACTAGCGCCGTACAATGAGCAGTTCTTC
>TRBV2|TRBJ1-2|-|-
CASKSRERSYYGYTF
TGTGCCAGCAAATCCCGGGAAAGGAGCTACTATGGCTACACCTTC
>TRBV9|TRBJ2-2|-|-
CATSGRGNTGELFF
TGTGCCACCTCAGGCAGGGGGAACACCGGGGAGCTGTTTTTT
>TRBV5-4|TRBJ1-3|-|-
CASSLHQLSGNTIYF
TGTGCCAGCAGTCTTCATCAGCTCTCTGGAAACACCATATATTTT
>TRBV5-1|TRBJ1-4|-|TRBD1
CASSQGQGNEKLFF
TGCGCCAGCAGCCAGGGACAGGGGAATGAAAAACTGTTTTTT
>TRBV14|TRBJ2-1|-|-
CASSPWEEGSYEQFF
TGTGCCAGCAGCCCTTGGGAGGAAGGATCTTATGAGCAGTTCTTC
>TRBV7-9|TRBJ2-2|-|-
CASRRDVGELFF
TGTGCCAGCAGACGGGACGTCGGGGAGCTGTTTTTT
>TRBV11-3|TRBJ2-3|once|-
CASSSGRSTDTQYF
TGTGCCAGCAGCTCCGGCCGGAGCACAGATACGCAGTATTTT
>TRBV6-1|TRBJ2-5|-|TRBD1
CASSGTGEETQYF
TGTGCCAGCAGTGGGACAGGGGAAGAGACCCAGTACTTC
>TRBV5-1|TRBJ1-6|-|-
CASRGQWNNSPLHF
TGCGCCAGCAGGGGCCAGTGGAATAATTCACCCCTCCACTTT
>TRBV5-4|TRBJ2-7|-|TRBD1
CASSLGGSRTGGHEQYF
TGTGCCAGCAGCTTGGGGGGTTCGAGGACAGGGGGCCACGAGCAGTACTTC
>TRBV19|TRBJ2-5|-|-
CASSIDGEETQYF
TGTGCCAGTAGTATAGATGGGGAAGAGACCCAGTACTTC
>TRBV5-1|TRBJ2-3|-|-
CASSLTSSLSTDTQYF
TGCGCCAGCAGCTTGACTAGCAGCCTTAGCACAGATACGCAGTATTTT
>TRBV6-5|TRBJ2-7|-|-
CASSYSMGFNEQYF
TGTGCCAGCAGTTACTCGATGGGTTTCAACGAGCAGTACTTC
>TRBV19|TRBJ1-4|-|-
CASSPTRDSGEKLFF
TGTGCCAGTAGTCCTACCAGGGATAGCGGTGAAAAACTGTTTTTT
>TRBV5-4|TRBJ1-5|-|-
CASSQDPPGGENQPQHF
TGTGCCAGCAGCCAAGATCCCCCGGGAGGAGAAAATCAGCCCCAGCATTTT
>TRBV5-1|TRBJ2-7|-|TRBD2
CASSSTSGLSSYEQYF
TGCGCCAGCAGCTCGACTAGCGGGCTGAGCTCCTACGAGCAGTACTTC
>TRBV20-1|TRBJ2-5|-|-
CSAREETQYF
TGCAGTGCTAGGGAAGAGACCCAGTACTTC
>TRBV7-3|TRBJ2-2|-|-
CASSPQPGFTGELFF
TGTGCCAGCAGTCCCCAGCCAGGCTTCACCGGGGAGCTGTTTTTT
>TRBV5-6|TRBJ1-1|-|-
CASSETENTEAFF
TGTGCCAGCAGCGAGACCGAGAACACTGAAGCTTTCTTT
>TRBV5-1|TRBJ1-2|-|-
CASSFDSYSDYGYTF
TGCGCCAGCAGCTTTGACTCTTACAGCGACTATGGCTACACCTTC
>TRBV21-1|TRBJ2-7|-|-
CASNLREVGRGSEQYF
-
>TRBV4-2|TRBJ1-1|-|TRBD1
CASSHDRAGDTEAFF
TGTGCCAGCAGCCATGACAGGGCCGGGGACACTGAAGCTTTCTTT
>TRBV7-9|TRBJ2-7|-|TRBD2
CASSGPGLDGEQYF
TGTGCCAGCAGCGGTCCGGGACTAGACGGCGAGCAGTACTTC
>TRBV5-1|TRBJ2-7|-|TRBD1
CASSWTGTYEQYF
TGCGCCAGCAGCTGGACAGGCACCTACGAGCAGTACTTC
>TRBV5-1|TRBJ1-5|-|-
CASSLAPDQPQHF
TGCGCCAGCAGCTTGGCCCCGGATCAGCCCCAGCATTTT
>TRBV9|TRBJ2-3|-|-
CASSVYQSTDTQYF
TGTGCCAGCAGCGTATACCAGAGCACAGATACGCAGTATTTT
>TRBV15|TRBJ1-2|-|-
CATSRTPDRGYTF
TGTGCCACCAGCAGAACACCCGACCGTGGCTACACCTTC
>TRBV28|TRBJ2-5|-|-
CASSRDGQETQYF
TGTGCCAGCAGTCGGGACGGACAAGAGACCCAGTACTTC
>TRBV9|TRBJ1-3|-|-
CASSQWGAPGNTIYF
TGTGCCAGCAGCCAGTGGGGGGCGCCGGGAAACACCATATATTTT
>TRBV28|TRBJ2-7|-|-
CASTTQGQAYEQYF
TGTGCCAGCACCACGCAAGGGCAGGCCTACGAGCAGTACTTC
>TRBV7-2|TRBJ2-1|once|TRBD2
CASSFLAGGEQFF
TGTGCCAGCAGCTTCTTAGCGGGAGGCGAGCAGTTCTTC
>TRBV7-6|TRBJ2-1|few|-
CASSFRLNEQFF
TGTGCCAGCAGCTTTAGGCTCAATGAGCAGTTCTTC
>TRBV9|TRBJ1-2|-|TRBD1
CASSGRQGAGLYGYTF
TGTGCCAGCAGCGGTAGACAGGGGGCCGGTCTCTATGGCTACACCTTC
>TRBV5-1|TRBJ2-2|-|TRBD2
CASSPGSSGTGELFF
TGCGCCAGCAGCCCTGGTTCTAGCGGCACCGGGGAGCTGTTTTTT
>TRBV28|TRBJ2-1|-|-
CASTGLANEQFF
TGTGCCAGCACCGGCTTGGCCAATGAGCAGTTCTTC
>TRBV28|TRBJ2-7|-|TRBD2
CASIGTNRYEQYF
TGTGCCAGCATTGGGACTAACCGTTACGAGCAGTACTTC
>TRBV4-1|TRBJ1-5|-|TRBD1
CASSLDRGGNQPQHF
TGCGCCAGCAGCTTAGACAGGGGGGGGAATCAGCCCCAGCATTTT
>TRBV10-1|TRBJ2-3|-|-
CASSESRIGTDTQYF
TGCGCCAGCAGTGAGTCGAGAATAGGCACAGATACGCAGTATTTT
>TRBV29-1|TRBJ1-2|-|-
CSVEIWPDGYTF
TGCAGCGTTGAGATCTGGCCAGATGGCTACACCTTC
>TRBV7-9|TRBJ2-7|-|TRBD2
CASSPPGLADYEQYF
TGTGCCAGCAGCCCACCGGGACTAGCGGACTACGAGCAGTACTTC
>TRBV6-1|TRBJ2-4|-|-
CASSEPPLLAKNIQYF
TGTGCCAGCAGTGAGCCTCCTTTACTAGCCAAAAACATTCAGTACTTC